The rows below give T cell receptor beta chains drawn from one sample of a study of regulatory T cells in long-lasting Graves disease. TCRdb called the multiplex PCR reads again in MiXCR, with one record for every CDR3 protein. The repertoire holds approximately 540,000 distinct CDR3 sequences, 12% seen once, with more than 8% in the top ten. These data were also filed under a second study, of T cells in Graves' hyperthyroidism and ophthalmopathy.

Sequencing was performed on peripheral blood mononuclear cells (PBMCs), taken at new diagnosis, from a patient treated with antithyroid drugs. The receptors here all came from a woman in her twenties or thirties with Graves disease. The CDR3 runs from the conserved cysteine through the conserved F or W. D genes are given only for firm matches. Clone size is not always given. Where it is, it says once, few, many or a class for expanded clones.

CDR3nt: TGTGCCAGCAGTGAAGACAGGGGCTTTCTCGAGCAGTACTTC; CDR3aa: CASSEDRGFLEQYF; abundance: few; v_gene: TRBV6-2/TRBV6-3; j_gene: TRBJ2-7; d_gene: TRBD1
CDR3nt: TGTGCCAGCAGCCTTATGGCGGGGAGCACTGAAGCTTTCTTT; CDR3aa: CASSLMAGSTEAFF; abundance: many; v_gene: TRBV12-3/TRBV12-4; j_gene: TRBJ1-1; d_gene: NA
CDR3nt: TGTGCCAGCAGCACGAGACAGGGGTTTCAGCCCCAGCATTTT; CDR3aa: CASSTRQGFQPQHF; abundance: many; v_gene: TRBV7-2; j_gene: TRBJ1-5; d_gene: TRBD1
CDR3nt: TGCAGTGCTAGGACTAGCGGGAGGGCGAGCTACGAGCAGTACTTC; CDR3aa: CSARTSGRASYEQYF; abundance: many; v_gene: TRBV20-1; j_gene: TRBJ2-7; d_gene: TRBD2
CDR3nt: TGTGCCAGCAGTCCCCTCGGCCTAAATTCACCCCTCCACTTT; CDR3aa: CASSPLGLNSPLHF; abundance: many; v_gene: TRBV27; j_gene: TRBJ1-6; d_gene: NA
CDR3nt: TGTGCCAGCAAGTCCCGACTAGCGGGAGCCCCCGGGGAGCTGTTTTTT; CDR3aa: CASKSRLAGAPGELFF; abundance: few; v_gene: TRBV11-3; j_gene: TRBJ2-2; d_gene: TRBD2
CDR3nt: TGTGCCAGCAGCCAAGCGACGGAAAAACTGTTTTTT; CDR3aa: CASSQATEKLFF; abundance: many; v_gene: TRBV14; j_gene: TRBJ1-4; d_gene: NA
CDR3nt: TGTGCCAGCTCGCCTCGGGTGGAACAGCCCCAGCATTTT; CDR3aa: CASSPRVEQPQHF; abundance: many; v_gene: TRBV18; j_gene: TRBJ1-5; d_gene: NA
CDR3nt: TGTGCCAGCAGTTTACGGGTGATGGGTGAGCAGTTCTTC; CDR3aa: CASSLRVMGEQFF; abundance: few; v_gene: TRBV28; j_gene: TRBJ2-1; d_gene: NA
CDR3nt: TGTGCCAGCAGTCCTCGAGGAGTCGGGCAGCCCCAGCATTTT; CDR3aa: CASSPRGVGQPQHF; abundance: many; v_gene: TRBV6-1; j_gene: TRBJ1-5; d_gene: NA
CDR3nt: TGTGCCAGCAGCTTAGCGGGCTGGGCCAATGAGCAGTTCTTC; CDR3aa: CASSLAGWANEQFF; abundance: many; v_gene: TRBV7-2; j_gene: TRBJ2-1; d_gene: NA
CDR3nt: TGCAGTGCTAGACCTAGCGGGAAATCCTACGAGCAGTACTTC; CDR3aa: CSARPSGKSYEQYF; abundance: many; v_gene: TRBV20-1; j_gene: TRBJ2-7; d_gene: TRBD2
CDR3nt: TGTGCCAGCAGTTCCTCGAGGGACAGCTTTAACTTGTACCAAGAGACCCAGTACTTC; CDR3aa: CASSSSRDSFNLYQETQYF; abundance: many; v_gene: TRBV27; j_gene: TRBJ2-5; d_gene: TRBD1
CDR3nt: TGCAGTGCTAGAGTTCCACCACCTCAGGGTGGGGGTGATCAGCCCCAGCATTTT; CDR3aa: CSARVPPPQGGGDQPQHF; abundance: many; v_gene: TRBV20-1; j_gene: TRBJ1-5; d_gene: NA
CDR3nt: TGCAGTGCTAGGCAGGACATACGCTTCGGCTACACCTTC; CDR3aa: CSARQDIRFGYTF; abundance: many; v_gene: TRBV20-1; j_gene: TRBJ1-2; d_gene: NA
CDR3nt: TGTGCCACCAGCAGCGCCGGGACAGGGGCCACGAGCTATGGCTACACCTTC; CDR3aa: CATSSAGTGATSYGYTF; abundance: many; v_gene: TRBV15; j_gene: TRBJ1-2; d_gene: TRBD1
CDR3nt: TGCAGTGCTAGGCCCAGGGACTACGAGCAGTACTTC; CDR3aa: CSARPRDYEQYF; abundance: many; v_gene: TRBV20-1; j_gene: TRBJ2-7; d_gene: NA
CDR3nt: TGTGCCAGCACCACAAGGGTAGCGGGAAGCTCCTACAATGAGCAGTTCTTC; CDR3aa: CASTTRVAGSSYNEQFF; abundance: many; v_gene: TRBV28; j_gene: TRBJ2-1; d_gene: TRBD2
CDR3nt: TGTGCCAGTAGCCATCGGACAGGGTGGAGCGCGGCCCAGCATTTT; CDR3aa: CASSHRTGWSAAQHF; abundance: NA; v_gene: TRBV19; j_gene: TRBJ1-5; d_gene: TRBD1
CDR3nt: TGCAGCGTTTACACGGGACAGGGTATTAATGGCTACACCTTC; CDR3aa: CSVYTGQGINGYTF; abundance: few; v_gene: TRBV29-1; j_gene: TRBJ1-2; d_gene: TRBD1
CDR3nt: TGCAGTGCTAGGGGGGGGGCTAGCGGGAATGAGCAGTTCTTC; CDR3aa: CSARGGASGNEQFF; abundance: many; v_gene: TRBV20-1; j_gene: TRBJ2-1; d_gene: TRBD2
CDR3nt: TGTGCCTTGAAACCCGACCTCAGGGGGTGGAAGTACTTC; CDR3aa: CALKPDLRGWKYF; abundance: NA; v_gene: TRBV6-1; j_gene: TRBJ2-7; d_gene: TRBD1
CDR3nt: TGTGCCAGCTCAATCGGACAGAACCAAAACTATGGCTACACCTTC; CDR3aa: CASSIGQNQNYGYTF; abundance: many; v_gene: TRBV18; j_gene: TRBJ1-2; d_gene: NA
CDR3nt: TGCAGTGCTAGAGGTCCGGGAATCTCCTACGAGCAGTACTTC; CDR3aa: CSARGPGISYEQYF; abundance: many; v_gene: TRBV20-1; j_gene: TRBJ2-7; d_gene: NA
CDR3nt: TGTGCCAGCAGCATACTAGCGAACGTGAATGAGCAGTTCTTC; CDR3aa: CASSILANVNEQFF; abundance: many; v_gene: TRBV5-6; j_gene: TRBJ2-1; d_gene: TRBD2
CDR3nt: TGTGCCAGTAGATCCAGGGGGCCCGGGGAGCTGTTTTTT; CDR3aa: CASRSRGPGELFF; abundance: NA; v_gene: TRBV19; j_gene: TRBJ2-2; d_gene: TRBD1
CDR3nt: TGTGCCAGCAGCGGCAGGGGGCCAGGTGAAAAACTGTTTTTT; CDR3aa: CASSGRGPGEKLFF; abundance: many; v_gene: TRBV9; j_gene: TRBJ1-4; d_gene: TRBD1
CDR3nt: TGTGCCAGCAGCTCCCAACTGGCAGGGCTTTATGGCTACACCTTC; CDR3aa: CASSSQLAGLYGYTF; abundance: NA; v_gene: TRBV7-2; j_gene: TRBJ1-2; d_gene: NA
CDR3nt: TGTGCCAGCAGCGTAGTAGCAGAGAATTCACCCCTCCACTTT; CDR3aa: CASSVVAENSPLHF; abundance: many; v_gene: TRBV9; j_gene: TRBJ1-6; d_gene: NA
CDR3nt: TGTGCCAGCAGGAGGGGTCCCTCCTTGTACAATGAGCAGTTCTTC; CDR3aa: CASRRGPSLYNEQFF; abundance: many; v_gene: TRBV3-1; j_gene: TRBJ2-1; d_gene: NA
CDR3nt: TGTGCCAGCACCCCTCAAGGACAGGGGAACACTGAAGCTTTCTTT; CDR3aa: CASTPQGQGNTEAFF; abundance: NA; v_gene: TRBV9; j_gene: TRBJ1-1; d_gene: TRBD1
CDR3nt: TGCAGTGCTGGCCAAGGACTAGCGGGGAACGAGCAGTACTTC; CDR3aa: CSAGQGLAGNEQYF; abundance: many; v_gene: TRBV20-1; j_gene: TRBJ2-7; d_gene: TRBD2
CDR3nt: TGTGCCAGCACTAGGGACAGGGGAAATGAAAAACTGTTTTTT; CDR3aa: CASTRDRGNEKLFF; abundance: NA; v_gene: TRBV2; j_gene: TRBJ1-4; d_gene: TRBD1
CDR3nt: TGTGCCAGCAGTTTTGGTTCCGGGGTTGATCAGCCCCAGCATTTT; CDR3aa: CASSFGSGVDQPQHF; abundance: NA; v_gene: TRBV28; j_gene: TRBJ1-5; d_gene: NA
CDR3nt: TGTGCCAGCAGTATATGGACAGGGAATTCACCCCTCCACTTT; CDR3aa: CASSIWTGNSPLHF; abundance: many; v_gene: TRBV12-3/TRBV12-4; j_gene: TRBJ1-6; d_gene: TRBD1
CDR3nt: TGCAGTGCGGGGAGAAATACAGGGGGCGGTGGAAACACCATATATTTT; CDR3aa: CSAGRNTGGGGNTIYF; abundance: few; v_gene: TRBV20-1; j_gene: TRBJ1-3; d_gene: TRBD1
CDR3nt: TGTGCCAGCAGTTTTGACAGGGGCGGTGGCTACACCTTC; CDR3aa: CASSFDRGGGYTF; abundance: NA; v_gene: TRBV6-4; j_gene: TRBJ1-2; d_gene: TRBD1
CDR3nt: TGTGCCAGCAGCCCTTTTATCAACACTGAAGCTTTCTTT; CDR3aa: CASSPFINTEAFF; abundance: many; v_gene: TRBV9; j_gene: TRBJ1-1; d_gene: NA
CDR3nt: TGTGCCAGCAGCTCGAGACCCTATGGGACCGACAATGAGCAGTTCTTC; CDR3aa: CASSSRPYGTDNEQFF; abundance: NA; v_gene: TRBV7-9; j_gene: TRBJ2-1; d_gene: NA
CDR3nt: TGTGCCATCAGTGATAGGGGTAGCGGGATGTACGAGCAGTACTTC; CDR3aa: CAISDRGSGMYEQYF; abundance: NA; v_gene: TRBV10-3; j_gene: TRBJ2-7; d_gene: TRBD2
CDR3nt: TGCGCCAGCAGGCAGGCAGTTGGACTAGCGGGAGGAGGCCGCAATGAGCAGTTCTTC; CDR3aa: CASRQAVGLAGGGRNEQFF; abundance: NA; v_gene: TRBV4-3; j_gene: TRBJ2-1; d_gene: TRBD2
CDR3nt: TGTGCCAGCAGTACGGCTAGCGGCCCTTGGGAGCAGTTCTTC; CDR3aa: CASSTASGPWEQFF; abundance: many; v_gene: TRBV28; j_gene: TRBJ2-1; d_gene: TRBD2
CDR3nt: TGTGCCACCAGCAGAGGAAACAGGGGCGGCACTGAAGCTTTCTTT; CDR3aa: CATSRGNRGGTEAFF; abundance: NA; v_gene: TRBV15; j_gene: TRBJ1-1; d_gene: TRBD1
CDR3nt: TGTGCCAGCAGGGTGACAGGGTTCGAGCAGTACTTC; CDR3aa: CASRVTGFEQYF; abundance: many; v_gene: TRBV25-1; j_gene: TRBJ2-7; d_gene: TRBD1